Each of the 5 T cell receptor beta chains below was sequenced from the same sample in a study of regulatory T cells in long-lasting Graves disease. Arm-PCR of CDR3 regions and iRepertoire HTBI primers were used to build TCR beta libraries. TCRdb re-derived calls from the multiplex PCR reads in MiXCR, one entry per CDR3 protein. Of around 460,000 distinct CDR3 sequences listed, 14% were seen once; the top ten hold roughly 18%. As to time point: newly diagnosed GD, antithyroid drugs for less than 3 months. PBMCs were the source of the RNA used for TCR sequencing. This sample was shared with a second study, whose subject was T cells in Graves' hyperthyroidism and ophthalmopathy.

Here the sequenced sample was peripheral blood mononuclear cells (PBMCs), taken at new diagnosis, from a patient treated with antithyroid drugs. The receptors derive from a woman aged 45-65 years with Graves disease.

About this clonotype itself: A much larger clonotype is one base distant, so this may be a read error. The chain has TRBV6-2 or TRBV6-3 and TRBJ2-5, with 8 positions matching TRBD2. This CDR3 contains 14 residues. The germline gives CDR1 MNHEY, CDR2 SVGEGT. V was pared by 10 bases and J by 4 bases, with 11 bases of the junction left unmatched. CDR3 in DNA: TGTGCCACCCTGGCGGGGGGCAACCGAGAGACCCAGTACTTC. Encoded protein: CATLAGGNRETQYF.

This clonotype was picked up many times. This chain links TRBV7-9 with TRBJ1-3; no definite D call. V lost 5 bases and J 8 bases, leaving 7 bases between the germline ends. Per the germline V gene, CDR1 is SEHNR and CDR2 is FQNEAQ (reference sequence). The CDR3 loop spans 11 amino acids. CDR3 in DNA: TGTGCCAGCAGCAGAGTCGACACCATATATTTT. The encoded protein is CASSRVDTIYF.

This clonotype was seen ten or more times. V and J are TRBV2 and TRBJ1-5; weak D call: TRBD1 (5 bases). The CDR3 sequence is 15 residues long. The V end was cut by 0 bases, the J end by 6 bases, with 12 bases between. CDR1 is SNHLY and CDR2 is FYNNEI in the germline V gene. CDR3 protein: CASSEAVGQGQPQHF. The CDR3, as DNA: TGTGCCAGCAGTGAAGCAGTGGGGCAGGGTCAGCCCCAGCATTTT.

V and J are TRBV7-3 and TRBJ2-2; perhaps TRBD1 as D (5 bases). Germline V gene sequence: CDR1 SGHTA, CDR2 FQGTGA. There are 16 residues in the CDR3. The germline V and J ends were trimmed by 1 base and 0 bases, with 9 bases remaining between them. CDR3 bases: TGTGCCAGCAGCTTAATGGGGCAGGCGAACACCGGGGAGCTGTTTTTT. Protein product: CASSLMGQANTGELFF.

V usage is TRBV12-3 or TRBV12-4 and J usage is TRBJ1-2; TRBD1 is a possible D gene (6 bases). Trimming cost V 3 bases and J 4 bases, with 9 bases left between them. The CDR3 is made up of 13 amino acids. Here the CDR3 DNA reads TGTGCCAGCAGTTTGAGGGGGAGCTATGGCTACACCTTC. Translation: CASSLRGSYGYTF.